These 17 T cell receptor beta chains were sequenced from one sample in a study of tumor-infiltrating lymphocytes in primary liver carcinoma (dated by TCRdb to the late 2010s). The listed sequencing device is Illumina HiSeq 2500. Using a constant-region primer and ProtoScript II reverse transcriptase, TCRbeta-specific cDNA was reverse-transcribed from 500 ng total RNA. TCRbeta libraries were built with three nested multiplex PCR rounds, a slightly modified ARM-PCR procedure. Multiplex TRBV1-TRBV30 forward primers and a Cbeta reverse primer were used in the first two PCR rounds, each of which was run for around 10 cycles. TCRdb's own reprocessing of the public reads used fastp at Q25 and MiXCR and kept productive beta chains. For every CDR3 protein sequence, its rows merge into one entry that carries the most common genes and DNA. In all, the sample holds 300,000 to 350,000 distinct CDR3 sequences, and roughly 61% of those were seen once. The ten biggest clones cover about 6.3% of the sample.

Blood RNA was extracted from unsorted whole blood using TRIzol reagent, and germline DNA was obtained with the DNeasy Blood & Tissue kit. The sequenced sample consisted of peripheral blood. These receptors originate from a man aged 35 to 55 with primary liver carcinoma and hepatitis B virus infection.

The chain carries TRBV5-1 and TRBJ2-7; 7 bases are shared with TRBD1. CDR1 and CDR2 (germline): SGHRS, YFSETQ. V shed 7 bases and J 5 bases; nucleotides not matched to a gene: 9. The length of the CDR3 is 13 residues. CDR3 residues: CASSGTVGNEQYF. In nucleotides, the CDR3 is TGCGCCAGCTCCGGGACAGTCGGTAACGAGCAGTACTTC.

This clonotype was observed a handful of times. V usage is TRBV6-1 and J usage is TRBJ1-2; the D is unclear. CDR3 length equals 13 residues. Germline V gene lookup returns CDR1 MNHNS and CDR2 SASEGT. V was pared by 1 base and J by 11 bases, with 14 bases between. CDR3: CASSEVRTSVYTF. The CDR3, as DNA: TGTGCCAGCAGTGAAGTACGGACCTCTGTGTACACCTTC.

The V gene is TRBV28, the J gene TRBJ2-3; the match to TRBD2 covers 10 bases. Losses at the gene ends were 7 bases for V and 8 bases for J; bases not matched to a gene: 15. The germline V gene encodes CDR1 MDHEN and CDR2 SYDVKM. This CDR3 region has 16 residues. In DNA, the CDR3 is TGTGCCAGCACTATCCTAGCGGGAGCCGGAGAGGGTACGCAGTATTTT. Translation gives CASTILAGAGEGTQYF.

Note on this clonotype: The junction departs from germline at one end; a sequencing error may be responsible. This chain uses TRBV30 with TRBJ2-7, with a weak D call TRBD1 (5 bases). The CDR3 length is 12 residues. The germline CDR1 and CDR2 sequences are GTSNPN and SVGIG (reference sequence). The DNA for the CDR3 is TGTGCCTGGAACGTCAGGGATCACGAACAGTACTTC. Translating it yields CAWNVRDHEQYF.

Of note for this clonotype: The junction differs from germline at one of its ends, possibly a read error. V gene TRBV11-2 combines with J gene TRBJ2-7, with D perhaps being TRBD1 or TRBD2 (5 bases each). Germline CDR1 and CDR2: SGHAT and FQNNGV. The CDR3 has 12 amino acids. DNA of the CDR3: TGTACCAGCAGCTTAGATTTGGGGGAGCAGCACTTC. The encoded protein is CTSSLDLGEQHF.

Only one count was recorded for this clonotype. Sequence at one end of the junction differs from germline and may be a read error. The J gene is TRBJ2-6, the V gene TRBV10-3, with 7 nucleotides matching TRBD1. The CDR3 is 17 amino acids. The germline V gene has CDR1 ENHRY and CDR2 SYGVKD. DNA of the CDR3: TGTGCCACACAAGGACAGGCCACCCTCTCTGGGGCCAACTTCCTGACTTTC. As protein: CATQGQATLSGANFLTF.

This clonotype was recorded once. At one end the junction does not follow the germline gene, possibly because of a read error. The V gene is TRBV5-6, the J gene TRBJ2-2; perhaps TRBD1 as D (6 bases). The CDR3 covers 16 residues. CDR1 SGHDT and CDR2 YYEEEE come from the germline V gene. The CDR3 DNA reads as TGTGCCAGCAACTTGCTCGGCCAGGGGTACACCGGGGAGCTGTTTTTT. It specifies CASNLLGQGYTGELFF.

Note on this clonotype: Sequence at one end of the junction differs from germline and may be a read error. The chain recombines TRBV28 with TRBJ2-1; possibly TRBD2 for D (7 bases). The CDR3 loop spans 12 amino acids. Germline-derived CDR1 and CDR2 are MDHEN and SYDVKM. CDR3 protein: CASSQGTNEQSF. The CDR3 region has the DNA TGTGCCAGCAGCCAGGGGACTAATGAGCAGTCCTTC.

Details on this clonotype: The germline gene is not matched at one end of the junction; a read error may be the cause. The chain links TRBV11-2 to TRBJ2-1; D call uncertain. Germline CDR1 is SGHAT and CDR2 is FQNNGV. This CDR3 comprises 16 residues. The chain's CDR3 is CARSLVQRLGNNEQFF. In DNA, the CDR3 is TGCGCCAGGAGCTTAGTGCAGCGTCTTGGGAACAATGAGCAGTTCTTC.

This clonotype was counted a few times. The V and J genes are TRBV6-2 or TRBV6-3 and TRBJ1-5, with D possibly TRBD1 on 6 matching bases. The V gene lost 1 base and the J gene lost 5 bases, with 18 bases spanning the gap. Germline V gene lookup returns CDR1 MNHEY and CDR2 SVGEGT. This CDR3 comprises 17 residues. The CDR3 spells CASSYYGQIDYDQPQHF. CDR3 in DNA: TGTGCCAGCAGTTACTACGGACAGATAGATTATGATCAGCCCCAGCATTTT.

In regard to this clonotype: A much more abundant neighbour one base away suggests this may be a read error. The V gene is TRBV5-5, the J gene TRBJ1-1; possibly TRBD1 for D (5 bases). The CDR3 has 14 amino acids. Germline V CDR1 and CDR2: SGHKS, YYEKEE (reference sequence). The CDR3 region has the DNA TGTGCCATCAGCTCTAGACCTGGGGCGACTGAAGCTTTCTTT. Translated, it gives CAISSRPGATEAFF.

Worth noting for this clonotype: As the CDR3 is not closed by the conserved phenylalanine or tryptophan, this likely results from a read error. The chain combines TRBV29-1 with TRBJ2-1, with TRBD2 identical over 7 bases. V gave up 6 bases and J gave up 0 bases; unmatched junction bases: 5. The CDR3 totals 14 residues. The germline V gene has CDR1 SQVTM and CDR2 ANQGSEA. CDR3 in amino acids: CSVGAGVSYNEQFV. CDR3 sequence (DNA): TGCAGCGTAGGGGCGGGGGTCTCCTACAATGAGCAGTTCGTC.

This clonotype was counted many times. V and J are TRBV10-3 and TRBJ2-7; 10 bases align to TRBD2. Germline assignment: CDR1 ENHRY and CDR2 SYGVKD. The CDR3 sequence is 16 residues long. J gave up 3 bases and V 2 bases, and 7 bases lay outside the gene matches. CDR3 coding DNA: TGTGCCATCAGTGAGCCGAGCGGGAGGGCCTACTACGAGCAGTACTTC. Translated: CAISEPSGRAYYEQYF.

This clonotype has at least ten counts. This sequence joins TRBV5-6 and TRBJ2-1; 11 nucleotides match TRBD1. Trimming removed 0 bases from V and 10 bases from J; junction bases left unmatched: 6. Germline V gives CDR1 SGHDT, CDR2 YYEEEE. The length of the CDR3 is 15 residues. CDR3 sequence reads: CASSLVGTGGREQFF. DNA of the CDR3: TGTGCCAGCAGCTTGGTCGGGACAGGGGGTCGGGAGCAGTTCTTC.

This clonotype was detected ten times or more. The rearrangement joins TRBV4-3 to TRBJ2-6, with TRBD2 as a possible D gene (5 bases). Germline CDR1 reads LGHNA; CDR2 reads YSLEER. V was trimmed by 1 base and J by 3 bases, leaving 16 bases between them. CDR3 length: 18 residues. The CDR3 sequence is CASSQGGSLPGGANVLTF. The CDR3 coding sequence is TGCGCCAGCAGCCAAGGAGGGTCCCTCCCCGGTGGGGCCAACGTCCTGACTTTC.

This clonotype was found a few times. This chain uses TRBV9 with TRBJ2-1; 7 bases agree with TRBD2. Germline V gives CDR1 SGDLS, CDR2 YYNGEE. After removal of 0 bases from V and 7 bases from J, the junction contained 7 bases not matched to a gene. The CDR3 sequence is 15 residues long. The CDR3 DNA is TGTGCCAGCAGCGTAGGAGGGAGGGCGGGGAATGAGCAGTTCTTC. Its protein product is CASSVGGRAGNEQFF.

On this clonotype: A read error may produce the germline difference seen at one junction end. This chain uses TRBV6-2 or TRBV6-3 with TRBJ2-1; 8 bases line up with TRBD2. The germline gives CDR1 MNHEY, CDR2 SVGEGT. The CDR3 has 16 residues. CDR3 loop: CASSYPNGRAHNEQFF. Written as DNA, the CDR3 is TGTGCTAGCAGTTACCCTAACGGGAGGGCCCACAATGAGCAGTTCTTC.